This T cell receptor beta chain was documented in a study of Graves' ophthalmopathy and Graves' hyperthyroidism. V was clipped by 7 bases and J by 5 bases, with 12 bases between them. This CDR3 has 13 amino acids. This clonotype was detected ten times or more. The sequenced template was RNA, covering the TCR beta CDR3 region. An initial RT-PCR round employing HTBI primers preceded a second-round multiplex PCR. One entry per CDR3 protein, called by TCRdb with MiXCR from the multiplex PCR reads. The sample yields 900,000 to 1,200,000 distinct CDR3 sequences, about 35% seen once. Sequencing was performed on peripheral blood or thyroid tissue (not recorded which). The V and J genes are TRBV12-3 or TRBV12-4 and TRBJ1-5; D may be TRBD1 (5 bases). This TCR came from an adult man with Graves' hyperthyroidism. The CDR3 bases are TGTGCCAGCAAGGTCAGCAGGGATCAGCCCCAGCATTTT. This translates into CASKVSRDQPQHF.